The rows below give T cell receptor beta chains drawn from one sample of a study of identical twins. TCRdb called the 5' RACE reads again in MiXCR, with one record for every CDR3 protein. The sample has 350,000 to 450,000 distinct CDR3 sequences; under 20% are singletons. Material: naive T cells sorted from blood. These receptors were collected from a man aged 50 to 60 in good health. CDR3s include the opening cysteine and the closing phenylalanine or tryptophan. A D gene is named only where the DNA matches it firmly. Only some rows state a clone size, as once, few, many or a class for expanded clones.

D	V	size	length	J	DNA	CDR3
-	TRBV5-5	few	14	TRBJ2-5	TGTGCCAGCAGCTGGAAAGTGGGGCAAGAGACCCAGTACTTC	CASSWKVGQETQYF
-	TRBV7-3	once	14	TRBJ2-1	TGTGCCAGCAGGACCACACTACTCCCCAATGAGCAGTTCTTC	CASRTTLLPNEQFF
TRBD2	TRBV7-2	few	15	TRBJ2-7	TGTGCCAGCAGCATGTCCGGGACTAGGTCCTACGAGCAGTACTTC	CASSMSGTRSYEQYF
-	TRBV20-1	few	13	TRBJ2-4	TGCAGTGCCTCGGGGGTAGCCAAAAACATTCAGTACTTC	CSASGVAKNIQYF
-	TRBV6-5	-	14	TRBJ2-7	TGTGCCAGCAGTTACTCGATTCCAGAAAAAGGGCAGTACTTC	CASSYSIPEKGQYF
-	TRBV7-9	-	16	TRBJ1-1	TGTGCCAGCAGCCTGCGGGCAGGGGATAGGGACACTGAAGCTTTCTTT	CASSLRAGDRDTEAFF
TRBD2	TRBV18	-	16	TRBJ2-7	TGTGCCAGCTCCCTCACTAGCGGGACCTATGTGTACGAGCAGTACTTC	CASSLTSGTYVYEQYF
-	TRBV6-5	-	16	TRBJ2-2	TGTGCCAGCAGTTACTCGAGGCAGGGCGGTACCGGGGAGCTGTTTTTT	CASSYSRQGGTGELFF
-	TRBV7-8	many	12	TRBJ2-1	TGTGCCAGCAGGCAGGAGGGCAATGAGCAGTTCTTC	CASRQEGNEQFF
TRBD2	TRBV12-3/TRBV12-4	few	15	TRBJ2-1	TGTGCCAGCAGTTTTAGCGGGGGGTCCTACAATGAGCAGTTCTTC	CASSFSGGSYNEQFF
-	TRBV2	-	11	TRBJ2-3	TGTGCCACCGGACCGGGGCAATCGCAGTATTTT	CATGPGQSQYF